The clone carrying this T cell receptor beta chain was counted between two and nine times. Its antigen is as yet unknown. TCRdb passed the reads through MiXCR, listing each CDR3 protein once. The repertoire has 200,000 to 250,000 distinct CDR3 sequences, about 7% of them found once; the top ten carry 5.5% to 8%. The sample originates from a study of T cell repertoires in cytomegalovirus infection. Overall study context: An indication of both CMV infection and matching HLA type came from public TCR beta signatures.

Broader study findings: The cumulative frequency of public TCR beta families distinguished individuals who carried CMV together with the relevant HLA. Ex vivo, HLA-C-restricted CMV-specific TCR beta clonotypes prevailed over the rest of the response.

Sequenced sample: PBMCs. The TCR sequence derives from a human donor in good health (CMV status not recorded). Some clones in this sample may be carry-over from other donors' samples.

The CDR3 nucleotides read TGTGCCAGCAGTGAACAGGGCTTTCAGCCCCAGCATTTT. Amino acids: CASSEQGFQPQHF. The chain couples TRBV25-1 to TRBJ1-5; possible D gene TRBD1, 5 bases. Between the trimmed V and J ends, which lost 2 bases and 6 bases, there was a span of 8 bases. The germline V gene encodes CDR1 MGHDK and CDR2 SYGVNS. The CDR3 loop spans 13 amino acids.